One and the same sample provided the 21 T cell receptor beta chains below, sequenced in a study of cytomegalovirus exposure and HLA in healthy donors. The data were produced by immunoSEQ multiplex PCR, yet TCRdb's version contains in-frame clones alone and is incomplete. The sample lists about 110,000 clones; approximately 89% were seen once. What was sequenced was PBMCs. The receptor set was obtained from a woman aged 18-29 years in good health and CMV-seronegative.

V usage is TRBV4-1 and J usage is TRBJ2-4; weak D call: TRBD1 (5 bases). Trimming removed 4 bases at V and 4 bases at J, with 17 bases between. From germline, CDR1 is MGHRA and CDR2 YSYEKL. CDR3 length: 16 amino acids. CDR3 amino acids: CASSPPGPAGKNIQYF. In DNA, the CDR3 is TGCGCCAGCAGCCCACCCGGTCCGGCAGGGAAAAACATTCAGTACTTC.

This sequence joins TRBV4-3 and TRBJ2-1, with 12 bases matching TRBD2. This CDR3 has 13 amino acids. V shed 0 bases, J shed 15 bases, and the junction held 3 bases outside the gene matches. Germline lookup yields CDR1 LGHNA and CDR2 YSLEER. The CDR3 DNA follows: TGCGCCAGCAGCCAAGACGGACTAGCGGGACGGTTCTTC. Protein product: CASSQDGLAGRFF.

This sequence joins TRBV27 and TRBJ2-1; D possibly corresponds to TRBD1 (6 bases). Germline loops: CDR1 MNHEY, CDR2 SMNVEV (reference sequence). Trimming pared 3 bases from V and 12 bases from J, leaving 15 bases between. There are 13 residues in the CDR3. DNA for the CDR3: TGTGCCAGCAGTTTGGGACACTGGACTTGGCAGTTCTTC. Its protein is CASSLGHWTWQFF.

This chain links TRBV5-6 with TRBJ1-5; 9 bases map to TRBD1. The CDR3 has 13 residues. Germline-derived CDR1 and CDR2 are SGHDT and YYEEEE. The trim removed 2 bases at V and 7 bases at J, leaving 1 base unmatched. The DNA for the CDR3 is TGTGCCAGCAGCTTTGGGACAGGGCAGCCCCAGCATTTT. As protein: CASSFGTGQPQHF. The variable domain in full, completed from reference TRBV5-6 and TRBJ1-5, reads DAGVTQSPTHLIKTRGQQVTLRCSPKSGHDTVSWYQQALGQGPQFIFQYYEEEERQRGNFPDRFSGHQFPNYSSELNVNALLLGDSALYLCASSFGTGQPQHFGDGTRLSIL.

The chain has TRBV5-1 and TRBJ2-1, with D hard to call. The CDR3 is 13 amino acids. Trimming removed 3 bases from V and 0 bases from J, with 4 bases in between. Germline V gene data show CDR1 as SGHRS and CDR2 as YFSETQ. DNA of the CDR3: TGCGCCAGCAGCTCCTTCTCCTACAATGAGCAGTTCTTC. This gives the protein CASSSFSYNEQFF.

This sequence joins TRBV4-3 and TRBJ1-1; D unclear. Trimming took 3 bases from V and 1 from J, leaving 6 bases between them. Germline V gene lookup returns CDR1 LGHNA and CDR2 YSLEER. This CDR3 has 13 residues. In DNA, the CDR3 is TGCGCCAGCAGCCAGGGCAGGAACACTGAAGCTTTCTTT. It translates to CASSQGRNTEAFF.

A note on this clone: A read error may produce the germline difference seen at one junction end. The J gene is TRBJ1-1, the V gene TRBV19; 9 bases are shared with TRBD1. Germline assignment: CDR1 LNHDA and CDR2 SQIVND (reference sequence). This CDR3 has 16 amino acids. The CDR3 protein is CASSTGVGQGNTEAFF. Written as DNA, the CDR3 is TGTGCCAGCAGTACCGGAGTGGGACAGGGAAACACTGAAGCTTTCTTT.

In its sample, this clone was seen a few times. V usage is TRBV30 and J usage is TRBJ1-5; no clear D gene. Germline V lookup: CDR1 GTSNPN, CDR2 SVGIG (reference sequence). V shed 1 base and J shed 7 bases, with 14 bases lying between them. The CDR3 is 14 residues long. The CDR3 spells CAWSAKVRGQPQHF. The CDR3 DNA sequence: TGTGCCTGGAGTGCTAAGGTGCGAGGGCAGCCCCAGCATTTT. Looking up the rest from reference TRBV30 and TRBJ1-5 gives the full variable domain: SQTIHQWPATLVQPVGSPLSLECTVEGTSNPNLYWYRQAAGRGLQLLFYSVGIGQISSEVPQNLSASRPQDRQFILSSKKLLLSDSGFYLCAWSAKVRGQPQHFGDGTRLSIL.

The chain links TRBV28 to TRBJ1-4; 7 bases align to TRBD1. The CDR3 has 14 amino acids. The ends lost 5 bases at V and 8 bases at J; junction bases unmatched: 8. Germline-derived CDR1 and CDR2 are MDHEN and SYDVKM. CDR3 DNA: TGTGCCAGCAGTACACGACAGGGTGGCGAAAAACTGTTTTTT. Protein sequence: CASSTRQGGEKLFF.

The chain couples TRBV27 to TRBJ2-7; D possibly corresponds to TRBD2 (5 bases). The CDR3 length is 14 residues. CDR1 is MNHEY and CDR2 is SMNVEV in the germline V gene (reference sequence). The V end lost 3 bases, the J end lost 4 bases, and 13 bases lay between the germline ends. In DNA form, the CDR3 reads TGTGCCAGCAGTTTGGAGGCAGGAATATACGAGCAGTACTTC. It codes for CASSLEAGIYEQYF.

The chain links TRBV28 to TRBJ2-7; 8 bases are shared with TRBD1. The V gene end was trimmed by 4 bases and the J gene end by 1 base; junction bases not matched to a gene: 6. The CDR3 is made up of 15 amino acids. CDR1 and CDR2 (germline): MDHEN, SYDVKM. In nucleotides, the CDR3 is TGTGCCAGCAGTTCGACAGGGGCCCTATCCTACGAGCAGTACTTC. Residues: CASSSTGALSYEQYF.

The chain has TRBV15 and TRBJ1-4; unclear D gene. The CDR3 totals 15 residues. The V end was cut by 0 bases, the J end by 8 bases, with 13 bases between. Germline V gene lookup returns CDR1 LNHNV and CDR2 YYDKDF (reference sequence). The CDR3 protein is CATSRDLIIREKLFF. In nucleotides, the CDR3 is TGTGCCACCAGCAGAGATCTTATTATCAGGGAAAAACTGTTTTTT. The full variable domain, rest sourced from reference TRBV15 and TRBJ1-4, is DAMVIQNPRYQVTQFGKPVTLSCSQTLNHNVMYWYQQKSSQAPKLLFHYYDKDFNNEADTPDNFQSRRPNTSFCFLDIRSPGLGDTAMYLCATSRDLIIREKLFFGSGTQLSVL.

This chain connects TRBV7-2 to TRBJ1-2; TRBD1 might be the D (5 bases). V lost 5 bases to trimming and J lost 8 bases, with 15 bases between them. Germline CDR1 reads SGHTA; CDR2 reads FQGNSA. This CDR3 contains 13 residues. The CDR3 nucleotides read TGTGCCAGCAGCGGGGGAGGGGTGAGGGGCTACACCTTC. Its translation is CASSGGGVRGYTF.

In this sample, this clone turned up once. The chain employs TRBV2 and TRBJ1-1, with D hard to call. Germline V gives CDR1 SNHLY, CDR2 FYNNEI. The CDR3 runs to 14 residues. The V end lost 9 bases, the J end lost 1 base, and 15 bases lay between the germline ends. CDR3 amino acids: CASRWELGNTEAFF. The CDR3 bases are TGTGCCAGTCGGTGGGAGCTGGGGAACACTGAAGCTTTCTTT.

In nucleotides, the CDR3 is TGTGCCAGCAGCCTTAATGAAGGACAGGGCTCCTACGAGCAGTACTTC. This translates into CASSLNEGQGSYEQYF. V usage is TRBV7-2 and J usage is TRBJ2-7, with TRBD1 matching over 8 bases. The ends lost 5 bases at V and 0 bases at J; junction bases unmatched: 9. Germline CDR1 reads SGHTA; CDR2 reads FQGNSA. The CDR3 totals 16 residues.

CDR3 sequence: CASSFYLGGQGLYEQYF. CDR3 DNA: TGTGCCAGCAGCTTTTATTTAGGGGGACAGGGCTTGTACGAGCAGTACTTC. The V and J genes are TRBV7-2 and TRBJ2-7, with 9 bases identical to TRBD1. Germline CDR1 is SGHTA and CDR2 is FQGNSA. The CDR3 totals 17 residues. Germline trimming cut 3 bases from V and 4 bases from J; bases unmatched to any gene: 13.

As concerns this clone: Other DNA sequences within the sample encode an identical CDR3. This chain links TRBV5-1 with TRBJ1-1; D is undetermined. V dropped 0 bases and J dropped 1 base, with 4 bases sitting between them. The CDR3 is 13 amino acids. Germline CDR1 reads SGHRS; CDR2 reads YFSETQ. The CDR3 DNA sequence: TGCGCCAGCAGCTTGGCGGGGAACACTGAAGCTTTCTTT. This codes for CASSLAGNTEAFF.

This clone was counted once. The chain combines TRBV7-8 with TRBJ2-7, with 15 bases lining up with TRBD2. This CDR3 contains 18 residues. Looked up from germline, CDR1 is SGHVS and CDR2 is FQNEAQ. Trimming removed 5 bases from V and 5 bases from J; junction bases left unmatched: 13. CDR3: CASSLPRTSGRAVHEQYF. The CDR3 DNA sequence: TGTGCCAGCAGCCTTCCCCGGACTAGCGGGAGGGCCGTCCACGAGCAGTACTTC.

The CDR3 DNA is TGTGCCAGCAGTAAAGGGAGAAGCTCCTACAATGAGCAGTTCTTC. Its translation: CASSKGRSSYNEQFF. The V gene is TRBV2, the J gene TRBJ2-1, with D tentatively TRBD2 (5 bases). Trimming cost V 5 bases and J 0 bases, with 11 bases left between them. This CDR3 is built from 15 residues. CDR1 SNHLY and CDR2 FYNNEI come from the germline V gene.

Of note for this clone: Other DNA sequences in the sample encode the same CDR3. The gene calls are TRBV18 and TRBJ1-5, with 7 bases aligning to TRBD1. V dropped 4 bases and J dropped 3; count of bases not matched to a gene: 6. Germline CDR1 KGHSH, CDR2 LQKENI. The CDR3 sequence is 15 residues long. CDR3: CASSRTGVSNQPQHF. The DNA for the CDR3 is TGTGCCAGCTCACGAACAGGGGTTTCCAATCAGCCCCAGCATTTT.

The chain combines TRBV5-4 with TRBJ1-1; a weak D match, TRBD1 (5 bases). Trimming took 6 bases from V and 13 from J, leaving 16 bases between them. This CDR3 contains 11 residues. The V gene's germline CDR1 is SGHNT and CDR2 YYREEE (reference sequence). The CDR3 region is CASTFGGIDFF. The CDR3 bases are TGTGCCAGCACCTTCGGGGGAATCGATTTCTTT.